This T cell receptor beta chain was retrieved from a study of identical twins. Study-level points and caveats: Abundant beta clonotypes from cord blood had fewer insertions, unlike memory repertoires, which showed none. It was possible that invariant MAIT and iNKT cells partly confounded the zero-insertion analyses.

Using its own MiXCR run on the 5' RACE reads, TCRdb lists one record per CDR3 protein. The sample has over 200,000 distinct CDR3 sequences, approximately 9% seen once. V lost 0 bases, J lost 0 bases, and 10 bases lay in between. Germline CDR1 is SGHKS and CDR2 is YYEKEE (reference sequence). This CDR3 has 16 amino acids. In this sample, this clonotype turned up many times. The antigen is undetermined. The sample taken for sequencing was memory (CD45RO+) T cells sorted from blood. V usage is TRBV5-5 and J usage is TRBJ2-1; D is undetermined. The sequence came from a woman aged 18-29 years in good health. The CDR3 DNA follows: TGTGCCAGCAGCTTGGACGGTTCGACCTCCTACAATGAGCAGTTCTTC. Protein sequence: CASSLDGSTSYNEQFF.